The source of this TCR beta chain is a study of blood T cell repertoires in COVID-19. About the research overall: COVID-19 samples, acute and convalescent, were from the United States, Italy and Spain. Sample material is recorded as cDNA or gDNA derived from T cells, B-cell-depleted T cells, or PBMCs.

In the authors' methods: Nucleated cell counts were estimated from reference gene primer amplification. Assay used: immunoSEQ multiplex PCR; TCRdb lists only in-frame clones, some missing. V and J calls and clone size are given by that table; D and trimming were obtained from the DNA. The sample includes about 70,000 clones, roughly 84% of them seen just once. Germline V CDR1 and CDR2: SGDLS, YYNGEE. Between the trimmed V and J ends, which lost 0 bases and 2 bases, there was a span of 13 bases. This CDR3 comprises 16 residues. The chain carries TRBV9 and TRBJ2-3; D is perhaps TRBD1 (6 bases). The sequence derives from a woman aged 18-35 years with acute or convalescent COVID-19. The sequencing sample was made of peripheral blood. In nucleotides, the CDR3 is TGTGCCAGCAGCGTAGAACAGGGACCTATCACAGATACGCAGTATTTT. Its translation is CASSVEQGPITDTQYF. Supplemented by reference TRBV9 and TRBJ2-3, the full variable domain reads DSGVTQTPKHLITATGQRVTLRCSPRSGDLSVYWYQQSLDQGLQFLIQYYNGEERAKGNILERFSAQQFPDLHSELNLSSLELGDSALYFCASSVEQGPITDTQYFGPGTRLTVL.